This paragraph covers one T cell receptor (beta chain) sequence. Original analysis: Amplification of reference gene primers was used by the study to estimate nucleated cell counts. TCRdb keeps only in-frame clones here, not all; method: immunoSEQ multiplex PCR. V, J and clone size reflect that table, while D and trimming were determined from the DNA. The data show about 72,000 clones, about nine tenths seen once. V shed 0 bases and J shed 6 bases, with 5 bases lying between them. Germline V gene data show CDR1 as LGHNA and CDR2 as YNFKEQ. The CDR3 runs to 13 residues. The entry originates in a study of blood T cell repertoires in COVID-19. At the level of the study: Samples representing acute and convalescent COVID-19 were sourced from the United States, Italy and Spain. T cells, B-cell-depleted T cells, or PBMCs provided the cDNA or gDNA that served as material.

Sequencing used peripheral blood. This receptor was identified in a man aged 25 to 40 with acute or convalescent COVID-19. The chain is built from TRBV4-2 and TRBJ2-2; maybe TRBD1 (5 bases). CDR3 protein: CASSQEQAGELFF. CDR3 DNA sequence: TGTGCCAGCAGCCAAGAACAGGCCGGGGAGCTGTTTTTT.